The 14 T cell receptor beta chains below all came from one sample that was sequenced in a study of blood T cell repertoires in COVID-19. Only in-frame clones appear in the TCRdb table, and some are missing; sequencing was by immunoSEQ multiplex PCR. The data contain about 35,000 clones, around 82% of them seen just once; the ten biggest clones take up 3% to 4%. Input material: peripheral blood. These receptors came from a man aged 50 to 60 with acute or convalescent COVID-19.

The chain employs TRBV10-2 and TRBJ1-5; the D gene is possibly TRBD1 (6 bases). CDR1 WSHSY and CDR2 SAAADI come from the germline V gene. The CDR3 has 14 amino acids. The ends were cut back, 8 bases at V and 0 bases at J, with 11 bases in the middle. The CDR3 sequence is CASEDSYSNQPQHF. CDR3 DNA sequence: TGCGCCAGCGAGGACAGCTATAGCAATCAGCCCCAGCATTTT.

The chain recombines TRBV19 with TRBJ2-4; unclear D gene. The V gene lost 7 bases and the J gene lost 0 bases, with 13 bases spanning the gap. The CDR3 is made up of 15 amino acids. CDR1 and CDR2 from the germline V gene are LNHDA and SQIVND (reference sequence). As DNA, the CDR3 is TGTGCCAGTAACCCCCCCCTACTAGCCAAAAACATTCAGTACTTC. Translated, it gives CASNPPLLAKNIQYF.

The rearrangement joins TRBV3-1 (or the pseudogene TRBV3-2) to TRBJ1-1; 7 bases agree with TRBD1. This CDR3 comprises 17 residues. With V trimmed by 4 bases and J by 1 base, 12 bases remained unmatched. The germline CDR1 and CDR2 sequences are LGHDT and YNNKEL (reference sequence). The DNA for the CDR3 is TGTGCCAGCAGCCGGGACAGCGTATTAGGACCGAACACTGAAGCTTTCTTT. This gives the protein CASSRDSVLGPNTEAFF.

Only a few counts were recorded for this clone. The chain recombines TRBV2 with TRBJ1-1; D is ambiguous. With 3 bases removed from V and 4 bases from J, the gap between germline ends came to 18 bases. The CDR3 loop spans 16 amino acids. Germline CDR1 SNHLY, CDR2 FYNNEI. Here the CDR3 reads CASSDFFEVVGTEAFF. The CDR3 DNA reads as TGTGCCAGCAGTGATTTTTTCGAGGTAGTTGGCACTGAAGCTTTCTTT.

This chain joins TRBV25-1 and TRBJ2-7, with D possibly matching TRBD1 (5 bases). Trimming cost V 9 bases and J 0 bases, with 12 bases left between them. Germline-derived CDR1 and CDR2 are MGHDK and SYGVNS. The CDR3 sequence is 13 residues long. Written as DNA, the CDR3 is TGTGCCAGTAAGGACATTTCCTCCTACGAGCAGTACTTC. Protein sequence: CASKDISSYEQYF.

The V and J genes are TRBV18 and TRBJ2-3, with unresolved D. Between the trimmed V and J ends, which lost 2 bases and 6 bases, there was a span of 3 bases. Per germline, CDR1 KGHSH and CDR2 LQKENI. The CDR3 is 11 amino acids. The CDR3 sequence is CASSPADTQYF. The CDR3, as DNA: TGTGCCAGCTCACCAGCGGATACGCAGTATTTT.

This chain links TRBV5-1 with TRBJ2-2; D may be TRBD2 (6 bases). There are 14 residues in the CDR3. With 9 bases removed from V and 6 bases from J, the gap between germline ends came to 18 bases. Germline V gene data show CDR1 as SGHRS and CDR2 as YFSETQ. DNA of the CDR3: TGCGCCACCCTGACCGGGACTTGGGCCGGGGAGCTGTTTTTT. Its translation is CATLTGTWAGELFF.

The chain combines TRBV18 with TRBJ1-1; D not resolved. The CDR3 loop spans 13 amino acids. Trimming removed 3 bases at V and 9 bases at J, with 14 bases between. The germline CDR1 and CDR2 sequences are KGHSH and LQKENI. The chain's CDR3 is CASSPRGKWQAFF. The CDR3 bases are TGTGCCAGCTCACCGAGAGGGAAGTGGCAAGCTTTCTTT.

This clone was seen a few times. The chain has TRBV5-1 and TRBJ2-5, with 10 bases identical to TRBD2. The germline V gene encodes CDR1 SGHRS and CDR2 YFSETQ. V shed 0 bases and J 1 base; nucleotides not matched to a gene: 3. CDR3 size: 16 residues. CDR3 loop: CASSLAPSGSQETQYF. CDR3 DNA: TGCGCCAGCAGCTTGGCCCCTAGCGGGAGCCAAGAGACCCAGTACTTC.

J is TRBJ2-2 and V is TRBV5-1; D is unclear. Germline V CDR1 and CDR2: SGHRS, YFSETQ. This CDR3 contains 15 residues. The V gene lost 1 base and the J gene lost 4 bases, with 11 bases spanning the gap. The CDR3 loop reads CASSLKAASTGELFF. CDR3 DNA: TGCGCCAGCAGCTTGAAGGCAGCGTCCACCGGGGAGCTGTTTTTT.

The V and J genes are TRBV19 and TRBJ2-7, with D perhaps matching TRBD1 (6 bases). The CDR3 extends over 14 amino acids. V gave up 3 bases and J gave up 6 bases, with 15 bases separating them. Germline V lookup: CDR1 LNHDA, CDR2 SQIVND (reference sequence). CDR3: CASSMHRTAPEQYF. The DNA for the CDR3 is TGTGCCAGTAGTATGCACCGGACAGCTCCCGAGCAGTACTTC.

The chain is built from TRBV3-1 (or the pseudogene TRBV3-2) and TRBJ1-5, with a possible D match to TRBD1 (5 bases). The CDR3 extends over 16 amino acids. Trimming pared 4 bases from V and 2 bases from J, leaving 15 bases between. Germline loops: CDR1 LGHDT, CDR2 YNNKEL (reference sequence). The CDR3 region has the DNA TGTGCCAGCAGCCTCACCGCGGGGGGGGGCAATCAGCCCCAGCATTTT. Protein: CASSLTAGGGNQPQHF.

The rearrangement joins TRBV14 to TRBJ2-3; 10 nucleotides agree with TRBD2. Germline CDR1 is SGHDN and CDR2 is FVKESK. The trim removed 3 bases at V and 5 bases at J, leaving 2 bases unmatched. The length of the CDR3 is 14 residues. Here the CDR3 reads CASSHLAGGDTQYF. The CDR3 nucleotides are TGTGCCAGCAGCCATTTAGCGGGAGGAGATACGCAGTATTTT.

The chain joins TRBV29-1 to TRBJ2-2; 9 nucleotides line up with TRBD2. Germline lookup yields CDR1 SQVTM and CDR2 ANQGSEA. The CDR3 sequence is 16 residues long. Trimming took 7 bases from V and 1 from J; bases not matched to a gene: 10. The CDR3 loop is CSATRIAGENTGELFF. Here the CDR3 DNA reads TGCAGCGCGACCCGAATAGCGGGAGAGAACACCGGGGAGCTGTTTTTT.